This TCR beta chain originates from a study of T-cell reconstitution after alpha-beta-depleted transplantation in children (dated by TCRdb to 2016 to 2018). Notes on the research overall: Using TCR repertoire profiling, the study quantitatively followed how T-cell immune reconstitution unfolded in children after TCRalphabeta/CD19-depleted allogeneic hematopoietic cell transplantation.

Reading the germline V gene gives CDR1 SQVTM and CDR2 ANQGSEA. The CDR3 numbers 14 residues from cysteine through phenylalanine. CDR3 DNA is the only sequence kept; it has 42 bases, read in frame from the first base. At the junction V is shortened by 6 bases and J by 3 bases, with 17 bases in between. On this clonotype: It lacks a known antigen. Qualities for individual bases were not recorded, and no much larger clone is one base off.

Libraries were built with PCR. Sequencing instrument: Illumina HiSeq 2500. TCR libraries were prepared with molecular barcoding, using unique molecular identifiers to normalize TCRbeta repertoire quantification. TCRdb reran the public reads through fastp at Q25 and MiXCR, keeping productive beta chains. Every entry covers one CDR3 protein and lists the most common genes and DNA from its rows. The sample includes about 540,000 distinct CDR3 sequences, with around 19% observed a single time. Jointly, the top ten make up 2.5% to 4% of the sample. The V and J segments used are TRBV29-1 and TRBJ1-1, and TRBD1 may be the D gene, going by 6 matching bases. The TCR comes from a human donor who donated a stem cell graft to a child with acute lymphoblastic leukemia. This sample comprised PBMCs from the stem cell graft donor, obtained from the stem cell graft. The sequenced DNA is TGCAGCGTAACTACAGGGACGGGGCACACTGAAGCTTTCTTT. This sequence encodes CSVTTGTGHTEAFF.